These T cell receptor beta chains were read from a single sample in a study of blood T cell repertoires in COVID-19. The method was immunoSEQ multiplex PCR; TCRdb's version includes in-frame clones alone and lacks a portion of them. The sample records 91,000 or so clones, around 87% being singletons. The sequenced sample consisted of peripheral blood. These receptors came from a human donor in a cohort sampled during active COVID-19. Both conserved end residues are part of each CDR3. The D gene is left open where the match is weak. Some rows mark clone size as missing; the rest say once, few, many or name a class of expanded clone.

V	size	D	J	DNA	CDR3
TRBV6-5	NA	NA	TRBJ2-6	TGTGCCAGCACCCAGGGGCCTGGGGCCAACGTCCTGACTTTC	CASTQGPGANVLTF
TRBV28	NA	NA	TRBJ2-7	TGTGCCAGCAGTCCCCCAAAAAGGAGCTCCTACGAGCAGTACTTC	CASSPPKRSSYEQYF
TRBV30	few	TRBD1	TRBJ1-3	TGTGCCTGGAGCGCGGGGACAGCTGGAAACACCATATATTTT	CAWSAGTAGNTIYF
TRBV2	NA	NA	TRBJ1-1	TGTGCCAGCAGCCGGACGGGGGGAGACTCTGAAGCTTTCTTT	CASSRTGGDSEAFF
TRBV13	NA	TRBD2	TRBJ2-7	TGTGCCAGCAGCTTTGAACTAGCGGGGAACGAGCAGTACTTC	CASSFELAGNEQYF
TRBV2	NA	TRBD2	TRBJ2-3	TGTGCCAGCAGTGAGGACGGGAGGCCGGGAGATACGCAGTATTTT	CASSEDGRPGDTQYF
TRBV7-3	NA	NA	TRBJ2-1	TGTGCCAGCAGCTTAATGTCACTAAGCGGCTCCTACAATGAGCAGTTCTTC	CASSLMSLSGSYNEQFF
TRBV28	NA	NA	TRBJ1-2	TGTGCCAGCAGTTTAATCGGCAGGAACCCGTATGGCTACACCTTC	CASSLIGRNPYGYTF
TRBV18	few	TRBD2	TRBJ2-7	TGTGCCAGCTCACCCGTTAGATCCGGGACTAGCGGGGGGCGCTCCTACGAGCAGTACTTC	CASSPVRSGTSGGRSYEQYF
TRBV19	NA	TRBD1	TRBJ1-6	TGTGCCAGTAGCCGACAGGGGAATTCACCCCTCCACTTT	CASSRQGNSPLHF
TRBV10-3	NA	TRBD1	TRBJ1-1	TGTGCCATCAGTGAGTCGTTCGCAGGGGGCCTCTTTAGGAACACTGAAGCTTTCTTT	CAISESFAGGLFRNTEAFF
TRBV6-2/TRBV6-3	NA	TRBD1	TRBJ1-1	TGTGCCAGCAGTTACCATAGGGACAGGAGGAACACTGAAGCTTTCTTT	CASSYHRDRRNTEAFF
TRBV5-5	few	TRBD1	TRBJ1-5	TGTGCCAGCAGCTCGGGACAGTTAATAAATCAGCCCCAGCATTTT	CASSSGQLINQPQHF
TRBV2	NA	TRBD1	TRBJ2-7	TGTGCCAGCAGTCGGGACAGAATCTCCTACGAGCAGTACTTC	CASSRDRISYEQYF
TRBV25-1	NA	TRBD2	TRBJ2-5	TGTGCCAGCAGTGAGGGCTGGGGGGGTCGAGAGACCCAGTACTTC	CASSEGWGGRETQYF
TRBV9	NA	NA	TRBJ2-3	TGTGCCAGCAGCGTTGGCGGGGTGTCAGATACGCAGTATTTT	CASSVGGVSDTQYF
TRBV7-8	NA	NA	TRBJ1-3	TGTGCCAGCAGCTTAGGGACAGTAGGAAACACCATATATTTT	CASSLGTVGNTIYF
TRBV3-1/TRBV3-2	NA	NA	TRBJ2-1	TGTGCCAGCAGCCGACAGGTCAATGAGCAGTTCTTC	CASSRQVNEQFF
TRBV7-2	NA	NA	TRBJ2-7	TGTGCCAGCAGCTTTTTACTTGACTACGAGCAGTACTTC	CASSFLLDYEQYF
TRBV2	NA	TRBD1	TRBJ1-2	TGTGCCAGCAGTGACGCAGGGGGGAACTATGGCTACACCTTC	CASSDAGGNYGYTF
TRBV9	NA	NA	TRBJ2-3	TGTGCCAGCAGCGTAGAACCTACCGGGAGAGGCTTAGGTGCAGATACGCAGTATTTT	CASSVEPTGRGLGADTQYF